Sequencing of this TCR beta chain was carried out in a study of graft-versus-host responses after intestinal transplantation. Whole-study results and caveats: There was an association between peak levels of circulating GvH clones and early post-transplant HvG declines.

Assay used: immunoSEQ multiplex PCR; TCRdb lists only in-frame clones, some missing. The repertoire holds around 69,000 clones, with around 90% as singletons. This clone was seen a few times. What it recognizes is unknown. This clonotype originated in a human donor who was the organ donor for an intestinal transplant. Material: unstimulated CD8+ T cells sorted from spleen or lymph node cells, obtained before transplant.

This chain's CDR3 is CASSSSPTLRQVEEKLFF. In DNA form, the CDR3 reads TGTGCCAGCAGCTCATCTCCCACCCTTAGACAGGTGGAGGAAAAACTGTTTTTT. The rearrangement uses TRBV7-9 and TRBJ1-4; TRBD1 is a possible D gene (6 bases). V lost 4 bases and J lost 8, with 26 bases in between. CDR1 and CDR2 from the germline V gene are SEHNR and FQNEAQ (reference sequence). The CDR3 has 18 amino acids. The full variable domain, with the rest looked up from reference TRBV7-9 and TRBJ1-4, is DTGVSQNPRHKITKRGQNVTFRCDPISEHNRLYWYRQTLGQGPEFLTYFQNEAQLEKSRLLSDRFSAERPKGSFSTLEIQRTEQGDSAMYLCASSSSPTLRQVEEKLFFGSGTQLSVL.